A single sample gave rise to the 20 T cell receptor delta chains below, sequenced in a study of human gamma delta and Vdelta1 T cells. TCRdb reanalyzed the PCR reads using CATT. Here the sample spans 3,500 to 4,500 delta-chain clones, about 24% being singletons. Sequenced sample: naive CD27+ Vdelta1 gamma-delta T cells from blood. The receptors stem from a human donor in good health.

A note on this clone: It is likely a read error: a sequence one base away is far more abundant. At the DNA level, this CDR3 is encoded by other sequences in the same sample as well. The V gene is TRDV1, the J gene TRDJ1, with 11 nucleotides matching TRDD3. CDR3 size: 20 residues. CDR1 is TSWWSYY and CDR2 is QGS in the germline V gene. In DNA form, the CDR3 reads TGTGCCTTAGGGGGCCTTCCACACTTGAACTGGGGGATAAAGACTGATAAACTCATCTTT. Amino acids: CALGGLPHLNWGIKTDKLIF.

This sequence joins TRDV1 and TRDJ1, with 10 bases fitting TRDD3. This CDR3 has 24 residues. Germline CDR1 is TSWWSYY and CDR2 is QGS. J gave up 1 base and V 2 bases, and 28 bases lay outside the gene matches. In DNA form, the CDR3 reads TGTGCTCTTGGGGAAACCCATATTCCTAACCGTTACCCCCTGGGGGATAAGGGCACCGATAAACTCATCTTT. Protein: CALGETHIPNRYPLGDKGTDKLIF.

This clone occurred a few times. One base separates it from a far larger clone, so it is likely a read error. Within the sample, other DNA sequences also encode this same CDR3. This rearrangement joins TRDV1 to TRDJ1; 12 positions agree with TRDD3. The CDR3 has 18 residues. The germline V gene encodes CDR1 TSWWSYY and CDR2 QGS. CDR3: CALGRTSPNWGIPDKLIF. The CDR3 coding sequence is TGTGCTCTTGGGCGAACGAGCCCGAACTGGGGGATACCCGACAAACTCATCTTT.

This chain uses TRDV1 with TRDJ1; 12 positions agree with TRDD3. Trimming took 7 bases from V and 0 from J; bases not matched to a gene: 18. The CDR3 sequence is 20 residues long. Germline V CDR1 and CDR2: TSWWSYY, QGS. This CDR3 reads CALEVRPEYWGIPYTDKLIF. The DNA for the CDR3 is TGTGCTCTTGAAGTCCGCCCCGAGTACTGGGGGATACCGTACACCGATAAACTCATCTTT.

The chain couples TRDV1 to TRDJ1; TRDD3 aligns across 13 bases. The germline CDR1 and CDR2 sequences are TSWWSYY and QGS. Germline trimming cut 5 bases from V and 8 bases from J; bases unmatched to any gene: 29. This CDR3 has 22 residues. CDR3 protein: CALGTPDYWGIRGWQNNNKLIF. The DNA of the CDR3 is TGTGCTCTTGGGACACCGGATTACTGGGGGATACGCGGTTGGCAAAACAACAACAAACTCATCTTT.

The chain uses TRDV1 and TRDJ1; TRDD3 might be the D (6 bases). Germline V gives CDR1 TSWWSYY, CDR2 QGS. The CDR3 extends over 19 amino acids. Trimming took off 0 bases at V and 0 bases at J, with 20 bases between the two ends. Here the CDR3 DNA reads TGTGCTCTTGGGGAACTTCCCTCCTGCAAGCCTGGGGACACCGATAAACTCATCTTT. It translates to CALGELPSCKPGDTDKLIF.

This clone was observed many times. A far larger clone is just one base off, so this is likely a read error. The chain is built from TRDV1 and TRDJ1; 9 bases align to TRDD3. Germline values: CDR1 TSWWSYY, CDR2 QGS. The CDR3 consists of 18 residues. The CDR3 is CAPGERRYWGRYTDKLIF. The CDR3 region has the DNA TGTGCTCCTGGGGAAAGGAGGTACTGGGGGAGGTACACCGATAAACTCATCTTT.

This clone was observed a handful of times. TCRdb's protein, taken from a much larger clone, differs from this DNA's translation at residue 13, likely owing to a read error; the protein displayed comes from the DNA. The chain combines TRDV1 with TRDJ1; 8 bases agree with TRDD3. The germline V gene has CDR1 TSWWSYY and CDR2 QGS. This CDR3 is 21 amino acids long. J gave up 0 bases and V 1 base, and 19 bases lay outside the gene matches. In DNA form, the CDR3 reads TGTGCTCTTGGGGAACCCGCCTTTCCGATACTGGGGGTGGGGCACACCGATAAACTCATCTTT. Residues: CALGEPAFPILGVGHTDKLIF.

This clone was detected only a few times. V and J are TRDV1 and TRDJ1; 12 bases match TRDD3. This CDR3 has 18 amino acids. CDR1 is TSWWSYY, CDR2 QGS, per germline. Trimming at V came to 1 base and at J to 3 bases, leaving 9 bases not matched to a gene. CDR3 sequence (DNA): TGTGCTCTTGGGGAACAACCCCTTACTGGGGGATACCCCGATAAACTCATCTTT. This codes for CALGEQPLTGGYPDKLIF.

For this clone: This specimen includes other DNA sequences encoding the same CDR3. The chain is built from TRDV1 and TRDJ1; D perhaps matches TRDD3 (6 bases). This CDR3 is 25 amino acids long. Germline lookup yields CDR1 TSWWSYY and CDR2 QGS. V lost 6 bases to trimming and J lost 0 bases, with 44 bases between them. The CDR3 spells CALGAHPSRFRVDYWVIRYTDKLIF. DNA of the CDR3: TGTGCTCTTGGAGCCCATCCATCTCGCTTTCGGGTCGACTACTGGGTGATACGTTACACCGATAAACTCATCTTT.

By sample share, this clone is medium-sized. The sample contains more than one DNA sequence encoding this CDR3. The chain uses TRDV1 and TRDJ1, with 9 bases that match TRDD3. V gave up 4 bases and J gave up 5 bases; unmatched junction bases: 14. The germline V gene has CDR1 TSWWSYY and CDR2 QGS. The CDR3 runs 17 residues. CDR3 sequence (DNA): TGTGCTCTTGGGGGATTCCCCTTGACTGGGGGACCAGATAAACTCATCTTT. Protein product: CALGGFPLTGGPDKLIF.

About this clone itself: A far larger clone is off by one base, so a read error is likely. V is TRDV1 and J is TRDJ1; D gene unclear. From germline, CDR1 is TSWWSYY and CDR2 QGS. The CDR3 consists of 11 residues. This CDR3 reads CALLYTDRLIF. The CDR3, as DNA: TGTGCTCTTTTGTACACCGATAGACTCATCTTT.

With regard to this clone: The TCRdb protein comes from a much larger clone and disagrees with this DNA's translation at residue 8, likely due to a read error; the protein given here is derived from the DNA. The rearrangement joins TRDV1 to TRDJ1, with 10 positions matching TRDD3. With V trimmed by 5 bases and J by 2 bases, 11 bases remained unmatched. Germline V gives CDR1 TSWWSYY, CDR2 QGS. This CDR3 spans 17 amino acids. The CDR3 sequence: CALGRRFGLGDTDKLIF. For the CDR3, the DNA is TGTGCTCTTGGGCGCCGCTTCGGACTGGGGGATACCGATAAACTCATCTTT.

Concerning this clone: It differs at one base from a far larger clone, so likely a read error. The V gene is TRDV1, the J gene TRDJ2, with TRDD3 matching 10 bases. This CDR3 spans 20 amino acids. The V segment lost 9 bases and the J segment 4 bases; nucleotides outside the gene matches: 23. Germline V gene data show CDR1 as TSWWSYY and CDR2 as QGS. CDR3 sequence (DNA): TGTGCTCTACGGGGGACTTCCACGTACTGGGGGATGTGGGGGACAGCACAACTCTTCTTT. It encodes CALRGTSTYWGMWGTAQLFF.

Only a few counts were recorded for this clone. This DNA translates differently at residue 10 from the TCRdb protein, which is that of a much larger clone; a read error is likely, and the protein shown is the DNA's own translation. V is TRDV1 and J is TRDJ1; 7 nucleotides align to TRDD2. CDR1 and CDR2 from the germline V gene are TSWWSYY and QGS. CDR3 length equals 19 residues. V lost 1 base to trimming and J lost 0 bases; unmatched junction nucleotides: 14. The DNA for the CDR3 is TGTGCTCTTGGGGAACCTTTCCTACGAGAGATACTACACACCGATAAACTCATCTTT. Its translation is CALGEPFLREILHTDKLIF.

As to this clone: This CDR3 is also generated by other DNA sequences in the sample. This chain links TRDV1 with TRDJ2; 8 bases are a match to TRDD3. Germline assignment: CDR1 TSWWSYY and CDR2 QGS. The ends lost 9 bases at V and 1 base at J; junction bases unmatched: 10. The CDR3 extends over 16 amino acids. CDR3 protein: CALSLRTGGLTAQLFF. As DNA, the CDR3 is TGTGCTCTCTCCCTCCGTACTGGGGGTTTGACAGCACAACTCTTCTTT.

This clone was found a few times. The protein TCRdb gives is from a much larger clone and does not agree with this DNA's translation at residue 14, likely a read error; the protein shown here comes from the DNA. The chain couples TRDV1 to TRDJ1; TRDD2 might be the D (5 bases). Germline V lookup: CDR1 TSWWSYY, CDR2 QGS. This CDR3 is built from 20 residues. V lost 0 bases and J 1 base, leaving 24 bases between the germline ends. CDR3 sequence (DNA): TGTGCTCTTGGGGAACTATGCACCTACGATGCTGGAAAGTGCACCGATAAACTCATCTTT. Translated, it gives CALGELCTYDAGKCTDKLIF.

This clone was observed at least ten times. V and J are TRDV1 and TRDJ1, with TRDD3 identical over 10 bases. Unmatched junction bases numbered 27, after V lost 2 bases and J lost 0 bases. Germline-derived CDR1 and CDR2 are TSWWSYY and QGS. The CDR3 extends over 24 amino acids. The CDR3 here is CALGEMGDTGVPPFWGPYTDKLIF. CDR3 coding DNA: TGTGCTCTTGGGGAAATGGGGGATACCGGGGTCCCCCCGTTCTGGGGGCCGTACACCGATAAACTCATCTTT.

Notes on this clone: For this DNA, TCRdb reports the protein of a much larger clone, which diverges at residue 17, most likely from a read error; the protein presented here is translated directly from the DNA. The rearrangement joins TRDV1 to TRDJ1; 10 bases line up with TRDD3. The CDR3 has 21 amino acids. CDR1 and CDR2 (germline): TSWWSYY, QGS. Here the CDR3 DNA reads TGTGCTCTTGGGGAAGTTCCCCAGCTGTACTGGGGGATTGGGGGACCCGAGAAACTCATCTTT. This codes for CALGEVPQLYWGIGGPEKLIF.

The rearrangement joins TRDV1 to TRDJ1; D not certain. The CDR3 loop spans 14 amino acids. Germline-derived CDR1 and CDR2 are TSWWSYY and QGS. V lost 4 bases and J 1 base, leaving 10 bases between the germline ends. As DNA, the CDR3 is TGTGCTCTTGGGGGACGCCCGTGCACCGATAAACTCATCTTT. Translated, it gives CALGGRPCTDKLIF.